This T cell receptor (beta chain) was sequenced in a study of blood T cells in healthy people across ages. General observations from the study: A roughly linear fall in TCR beta diversity per million T cells was seen with increasing age. A greater number of naive CD4+ cells and higher diversity distinguished long-lived donors from aged donors.

Germline CDR1 SGDLS, CDR2 YYNGEE. This CDR3 contains 16 residues. Trimming took off 4 bases at V and 2 bases at J, with 19 bases between the two ends. A J-beta primer mix and a sample-barcoded 5' primer were used in a second PCR of about 7 to 12 cycles. CDR3-containing paired-end reads numbering at least 2.5 million came from each sample. In TCRdb, the 5' RACE reads were re-called with MiXCR into one record per CDR3 protein. Of 2 million or so distinct CDR3 sequences in the sample, roughly 50% were seen once. Comment on this clonotype: Antigen specificity is unknown.

The receptor was derived from a woman in her thirties or forties in good health. V is TRBV9 and J is TRBJ2-7, with no clear D. Specimen: blood. CDR3 residues: CASSPVPTSPTYEQYF. The CDR3 coding sequence is TGTGCCAGCAGCCCCGTCCCCACGTCCCCAACCTACGAGCAGTACTTC.